Shown below are 10 T cell receptor beta chains from a single sample sequenced in a study of T-cell reconstitution after alpha-beta-depleted transplantation in children. The authors prepared the TCRbeta library with unique molecular identifiers. TCRdb fed the PCR reads into MiXCR, producing one record per CDR3 protein. This table has about 580,000 distinct CDR3 sequences, roughly 23% appearing once. Sequences were derived from PBMCs, mostly from graft donor cells, sampled 360 days after TCRalphabeta/CD19-depleted stem cell transplant. These receptors were obtained from a boy younger than two who had a stem cell transplant for acute myeloid leukemia, so the T cells may come from the graft donor.

In the case of this clonotype: Since a much larger clone is just one base distant, this may be a read error. The V and J genes are TRBV28 and TRBJ2-4; D may be TRBD1 (6 bases). This CDR3 is built from 18 residues. The germline V gene has CDR1 MDHEN and CDR2 SYDVKM. V was shortened by 3 bases and J by 2 bases, with 20 bases between the two germline ends. In nucleotides, the CDR3 is TGTGCCAGCAGTTTTGGGACAACGGGACGGGTAACCAAAAACATTCAGTACTTC. Protein: CASSFGTTGRVTKNIQYF.

As to this clonotype: It may be a read error: a sequence one base away is much more abundant. This chain joins TRBV11-1 and TRBJ2-1, with TRBD1 as a possible D gene (6 bases). The CDR3 length is 13 residues. The germline CDR1 and CDR2 sequences are SGHAT and FQDESV (reference sequence). The CDR3 is CASSSRTANGQFF. DNA of the CDR3: TGTGCCAGCAGCTCACGGACAGCAAATGGGCAGTTCTTC.

This clonotype was seen more than once but under ten times. The chain combines TRBV21-1 with TRBJ2-1. TRBV21-1 is annotated as a pseudogene. This CDR3 spans 15 amino acids. CDR3 DNA sequence: TGTGCCAGCAGGCCAAGTGGTTTCTCCTACAATGAGCAGTTCTTC. Residues: CASRPSGFSYNEQFF.

The V gene is TRBV7-9, the J gene TRBJ2-5; D remains ambiguous. The CDR3 runs 13 residues. Trimming stripped 2 bases from V and 3 bases from J, with 7 bases between. From germline, CDR1 is SEHNR and CDR2 FQNEAQ (reference sequence). CDR3 region: CASSLNPEETQYF. The CDR3 nucleotides read TGTGCCAGCAGCTTAAATCCAGAAGAGACCCAGTACTTC.

The V and J genes are TRBV5-1 and TRBJ2-3, with 7 bases aligning to TRBD1. Trimming cost V 0 bases and J 8 bases; bases outside gene matches: 18. CDR1 and CDR2 (germline): SGHRS, YFSETQ. This CDR3 has 18 amino acids. The CDR3 reads CASSLVAEYRGSAATQYF. The CDR3 coding sequence is TGCGCCAGCAGCTTGGTTGCGGAGTACAGGGGATCCGCCGCTACGCAGTATTTT.

In nucleotides, the CDR3 is TGTGCCAGCAGCGTCGGGCCTCCCCTCTCTGGGGCCAACGTCCTGACTTTC. It encodes CASSVGPPLSGANVLTF. The gene calls are TRBV7-8 and TRBJ2-6, with D unclear. V gave up 5 bases and J gave up 0 bases, with 14 bases separating them. The CDR3 loop spans 17 amino acids. CDR1 is SGHVS and CDR2 is FQNEAQ in the germline V gene.

The V and J genes are TRBV12-3 or TRBV12-4 and TRBJ2-1; D possibly corresponds to TRBD2 (5 bases). The CDR3 loop spans 15 amino acids. The V end lost 8 bases, the J end lost 0 bases, and 14 bases lay between the germline ends. The CDR3 reads CASRRAVSSYNEQFF. The CDR3 DNA sequence: TGTGCCAGCCGTCGAGCGGTTAGCTCCTACAATGAGCAGTTCTTC.

The sample holds one count of this clonotype. The rearrangement joins TRBV7-8 to TRBJ1-4; 7 bases align to TRBD1. CDR1 SGHVS and CDR2 FQNEAQ come from the germline V gene. The CDR3 contains 13 residues. Trimming removed 5 bases from V and 6 bases from J; junction bases left unmatched: 3. The CDR3 coding sequence is TGTGCCAGCAGCGCCGGGACAGATGAAAAACTGTTTTTT. Protein: CASSAGTDEKLFF. The whole variable domain, remainder taken from reference TRBV7-8 and TRBJ1-4, is GAGVSQSPRYKVAKRGQDVALRCDPISGHVSLFWYQQALGQGPEFLTYFQNEAQLDKSGLPSDRFFAERPEGSVSTLKIQRTQQEDSAVYLCASSAGTDEKLFFGSGTQLSVL.

This sequence joins TRBV4-1 and TRBJ2-1, with TRBD2 matching over 10 bases. The CDR3 length is 14 residues. V lost 5 bases, J lost 8 bases, and 6 bases stayed unmatched. From germline, CDR1 is MGHRA and CDR2 YSYEKL. DNA of the CDR3: TGCGCCAGCAGCGGGACTAGCGTTAAGGATGAGCAGTTCTTC. Translation gives CASSGTSVKDEQFF.

The V and J genes are TRBV7-2 and TRBJ2-1; 7 positions agree with TRBD2. CDR1 is SGHTA and CDR2 is FQGNSA in the germline V gene. The CDR3 is 15 residues long. The V segment lost 5 bases and the J segment 6 bases; nucleotides outside the gene matches: 10. This CDR3 reads CASSDGSGWGNEQFF. The CDR3 bases are TGTGCCAGCAGCGACGGTAGCGGGTGGGGCAATGAGCAGTTCTTC.